A single sample is the source of the 4 T cell receptor beta chains below, sequenced in a study of shared T cell receptors in the human thymus (dated by TCRdb to the early 2020s). Library prep was done by the immunoSEQ multiplex PCR assay. TCRdb carries this immuneACCESS record with in-frame sequences only. Its versions omit some clonotypes, under half of them owing to an unresolved V gene in the studies checked, with the rest unexplained. This sample holds about 380,000 clones; 95% were observed only once. Around 0.018% of the sample lies in the top ten. Sequenced sample: thymocytes. All receptors come from a human donor.

The rearrangement joins TRBV4-1 to TRBJ2-7; 7 bases match TRBD2. The CDR3 is made up of 15 amino acids. The trim removed 3 bases at V and 3 bases at J, leaving 8 bases unmatched. Germline CDR1 MGHRA, CDR2 YSYEKL. CDR3 coding DNA: TGCGCCAGCAGCCAGTTGAGGGAGGGAATCTACGAGCAGTACTTC. This sequence encodes CASSQLREGIYEQYF.

The gene calls are TRBV6-4 and TRBJ2-3, with 10 nucleotides matching TRBD2. Germline CDR1 and CDR2: MRHNA and SNTAGT. The CDR3 has 21 amino acids. After removal of 0 bases from V and 1 base from J, the junction contained 16 bases not matched to a gene. CDR3 loop: CASSDSSRGLAGELGTDTQYF. CDR3 bases: TGTGCCAGCAGTGACTCGAGTCGGGGTCTAGCGGGAGAATTGGGCACAGATACGCAGTATTTT.

CDR3 protein: CASSLTDGETQYF. The CDR3 DNA reads TGTGCCAGCAGTCTCACGGACGGGGAGACCCAGTACTTC. V usage is TRBV6-6 and J usage is TRBJ2-5; D ambiguous. The germline V and J ends were trimmed by 5 bases and 5 bases, with 12 bases remaining between them. Germline CDR1 MNHNY, CDR2 SVGAGI (reference sequence). The CDR3 spans 13 residues.

This chain uses TRBV19 with TRBJ1-2; perhaps TRBD1 as D (6 bases). The CDR3 covers 16 residues. From germline, CDR1 is LNHDA and CDR2 SQIVND (reference sequence). Trimming stripped 6 bases from V and 1 base from J, with 18 bases between. The CDR3 DNA follows: TGTGCCAGTAGAGGCAACCGACAGGACATTAACTATGGCTACACCTTC. It codes for CASRGNRQDINYGYTF.